Each of the 30 T cell receptor beta chains below was sequenced from the same sample in a study of CD8+ T cells in alopecia areata. cDNA prepared by RNA extraction and subsequent reverse transcription served as the template for sequencing. Clones were sequenced by immunoSEQ multiplex PCR, and TCRdb holds only the in-frame ones, with some missing. The table lists approximately 190,000 clones, 55% to 75% of them singletons. Treatment denoted: oral pan-JAK inhibitor, 5-10 mg twice daily. Specimen: CD4+ T cells sorted from blood, collected at week 24, from a patient treated with tofacitinib. The receptors stem from a human donor with alopecia areata.

In this sample, this clone turned up a few times. This sequence joins TRBV15 and TRBJ2-5, with 7 bases fitting TRBD1. The V segment lost 0 bases and the J segment 2 bases; nucleotides outside the gene matches: 3. The CDR3 sequence is 15 residues long. Germline assignment: CDR1 LNHNV and CDR2 YYDKDF (reference sequence). The CDR3 sequence: CATSRDPGQQETQYF. The CDR3 nucleotides are TGTGCCACCAGCAGAGATCCGGGACAGCAAGAGACCCAGTACTTC.

The rearrangement joins TRBV10-3 to TRBJ2-4; D gene unclear. V was trimmed by 3 bases and J by 0 bases, leaving 12 bases between them. The CDR3 length is 16 residues. CDR1 is ENHRY, CDR2 SYGVKD, per germline. This chain's CDR3 is CAISDAGALAKNIQYF. For the CDR3, the DNA is TGTGCCATCAGTGACGCAGGTGCACTAGCCAAAAACATTCAGTACTTC.

This chain connects TRBV10-3 to TRBJ1-1, with D perhaps matching TRBD1 (5 bases). CDR1 and CDR2 from the germline V gene are ENHRY and SYGVKD. V shed 4 bases and J shed 8 bases, with 11 bases lying between them. CDR3 length equals 12 residues. The CDR3: CAISAGSPEAFF. Here the CDR3 DNA reads TGTGCCATCAGTGCAGGGTCACCAGAAGCTTTCTTT.

This clone was detected a few times. The CDR3 DNA follows: TGCGCCAGCAGCTTGGAGGGGGTGGATTCACCCCTCCACTTT. This codes for CASSLEGVDSPLHF. The rearrangement links TRBV5-1 to TRBJ1-6, with D maybe TRBD1 (6 bases). This CDR3 is built from 14 residues. The V end lost 0 bases, the J end lost 8 bases, and 9 bases lay between the germline ends. Germline-derived CDR1 and CDR2 are SGHRS and YFSETQ.

This chain joins TRBV13 and TRBJ1-3, with D hard to call. This CDR3 spans 16 amino acids. Per germline, CDR1 PRHDT and CDR2 FYEKMQ (reference sequence). With 5 bases removed from V and 0 bases from J, the gap between germline ends came to 14 bases. CDR3 protein: CASSLRPQLSGNTIYF. CDR3 coding DNA: TGTGCCAGCAGCCTGCGACCGCAACTCTCTGGAAACACCATATATTTT.

In its sample, this clone was seen once. As DNA, the CDR3 is TGTGCCAGCAGCTCACAGGGGGCTAGCACCGGGGAGCTGTTTTTT. Residues: CASSSQGASTGELFF. The V gene is TRBV7-2, the J gene TRBJ2-2; 9 bases are a match to TRBD1. Germline CDR1 is SGHTA and CDR2 is FQGNSA. Trimming at V came to 4 bases and at J to 4 bases, leaving 4 bases not matched to a gene. This CDR3 spans 15 amino acids.

The chain joins TRBV6-1 to TRBJ1-1, with D perhaps matching TRBD1 (5 bases). Trimming pared 9 bases from V and 1 base from J, leaving 12 bases between. The CDR3 extends over 13 amino acids. The germline gives CDR1 MNHNS, CDR2 SASEGT. The CDR3 sequence is CASTWTSNTEAFF. The CDR3 DNA is TGTGCCAGTACTTGGACATCGAACACTGAAGCTTTCTTT.

This clone was detected only a few times. The rearrangement joins TRBV30 to TRBJ1-2; D gene uncertain. The V gene's germline CDR1 is GTSNPN and CDR2 SVGIG (reference sequence). The length of the CDR3 is 13 residues. V dropped 0 bases and J dropped 5 bases, with 10 bases sitting between them. CDR3 region: CAWSVLQGYGYTF. CDR3 in DNA: TGTGCCTGGAGTGTACTTCAAGGGTATGGCTACACCTTC.

The V call is TRBV6-5, the J call TRBJ1-1; the D gene is possibly TRBD1 (5 bases). Deletions cut 10 bases from V and 4 bases from J, with 16 bases between. CDR3 length: 13 amino acids. Germline CDR1 and CDR2: MNHEY and SVGAGI. The CDR3 bases are TGTGCCACCTGGTTTTTGGGGGGCACTGAAGCTTTCTTT. As protein: CATWFLGGTEAFF.

The chain links TRBV2 to TRBJ2-4, with 10 bases lining up with TRBD2. Germline CDR1 reads SNHLY; CDR2 reads FYNNEI. The CDR3 sequence is 14 residues long. The V gene end was trimmed by 6 bases and the J gene end by 8 bases; junction bases not matched to a gene: 7. The CDR3 nucleotides are TGTGCCAGCAGGCAAGCGGGAGGGGTAGACATTCAGTACTTC. This codes for CASRQAGGVDIQYF. The whole variable domain, filled in from reference TRBV2 and TRBJ2-4, reads EPEVTQTPSHQVTQMGQEVILRCVPISNHLYFYWYRQILGQKVEFLVSFYNNEISEKSEIFDDQFSVERPDGSNFTLKIRSTKLEDSAMYFCASRQAGGVDIQYFGAGTRLSVL.

Only one count was recorded for this clone. The rearrangement links TRBV5-1 to TRBJ1-5; TRBD1 might be the D (5 bases). V was shortened by 0 bases and J by 7 bases, with 11 bases between the two germline ends. The CDR3 is 14 amino acids. The V gene's germline CDR1 is SGHRS and CDR2 YFSETQ. CDR3 sequence reads: CASSLGRGGQPQHF. The CDR3 DNA sequence: TGCGCCAGCAGCTTGGGAAGGGGAGGACAGCCCCAGCATTTT.

This chain joins TRBV29-1 and TRBJ1-1; D may be TRBD1 (5 bases). This CDR3 contains 13 residues. V dropped 7 bases and J dropped 5 bases, with 17 bases sitting between them. Germline V gene sequence: CDR1 SQVTM, CDR2 ANQGSEA. For the CDR3, the DNA is TGCAGCGCCGGACAACGGACGGGGACTGAAGCTTTCTTT. Translating gives CSAGQRTGTEAFF.

In nucleotides, the CDR3 is TGCAGCGTTGAGGTGATGCTTCAAGAGACCCAGTACTTC. Translating gives CSVEVMLQETQYF. The V gene is TRBV29-1, the J gene TRBJ2-5; D is unclear. The CDR3 covers 13 residues. Trimming took 3 bases from V and 2 from J, leaving 10 bases between them. CDR1 and CDR2 from the germline V gene are SQVTM and ANQGSEA.

Turning to this clone: This sample also contains other DNA sequences that code for the same CDR3. J is TRBJ1-1 and V is TRBV9, with a tentative D call TRBD1 (6 bases). This CDR3 spans 13 amino acids. Looked up from germline, CDR1 is SGDLS and CDR2 is YYNGEE. Deletions cut 0 bases from V and 3 bases from J, with 6 bases between. The CDR3 region is CASSVDRDTEAFF. CDR3 DNA: TGTGCCAGCAGCGTAGACAGGGACACTGAAGCTTTCTTT.

This clone was seen a handful of times. The chain employs TRBV10-3 and TRBJ1-1; 8 bases map to TRBD1. Unmatched junction bases numbered 5, after V lost 5 bases and J lost 3 bases. This CDR3 has 14 amino acids. Germline V gives CDR1 ENHRY, CDR2 SYGVKD. The CDR3 loop is CAISRPGQDTEAFF. CDR3 nucleotides: TGTGCCATCAGTAGGCCGGGACAGGACACTGAAGCTTTCTTT.

The rearrangement joins TRBV7-2 to TRBJ2-4, with 10 bases lining up with TRBD1. The CDR3 is 16 amino acids. The V segment lost 4 bases and the J segment 0 bases; nucleotides outside the gene matches: 3. Germline V gives CDR1 SGHTA, CDR2 FQGNSA. The CDR3 coding sequence is TGTGCCAGCAGCTGGGACAGGGGCCTAGCCAAAAACATTCAGTACTTC. As protein: CASSWDRGLAKNIQYF.

This clone was detected only a few times. The chain combines TRBV2 with TRBJ2-6, with D uncertain. V was cut by 2 bases and J by 0 bases, with 8 bases left in between. The CDR3 totals 16 residues. CDR1 is SNHLY and CDR2 is FYNNEI in the germline V gene. Here the CDR3 DNA reads TGTGCCAGCAGTGAAAATAGAGCCTCTGGGGCCAACGTCCTGACTTTC. Encoded protein: CASSENRASGANVLTF.

The table lists this clone with a few counts. The sample carries other DNA sequences with the same CDR3. The rearrangement joins TRBV5-5 to TRBJ2-5, with TRBD2 matching 9 bases. CDR1 and CDR2 from the germline V gene are SGHKS and YYEKEE (reference sequence). CDR3 length: 16 amino acids. V was clipped by 0 bases and J by 2 bases; unmatched bases: 5. CDR3 sequence reads: CASSLAVAGGQETQYF. The CDR3 DNA reads TGTGCCAGCAGCTTGGCCGTGGCGGGGGGGCAAGAGACCCAGTACTTC.

This chain links TRBV30 with TRBJ1-3; no reliable D call. V lost 4 bases, J lost 3 bases, and 4 bases lay in between. Germline loops: CDR1 GTSNPN, CDR2 SVGIG (reference sequence). The length of the CDR3 is 11 residues. CDR3 DNA: TGTGCCTGGACTCGTGGAAACACCATATATTTT. This translates into CAWTRGNTIYF.

The chain joins TRBV18 to TRBJ2-2; 8 nucleotides match TRBD2. CDR3 length: 15 amino acids. With 1 base clipped from V and 3 bases from J, the junction kept 1 base outside the gene matches. From germline, CDR1 is KGHSH and CDR2 LQKENI. The CDR3 DNA reads as TGTGCCAGCTCACCACAGCGGGAGCACACCGGGGAGCTGTTTTTT. This sequence encodes CASSPQREHTGELFF.

The gene calls are TRBV6-5 and TRBJ2-3, with D uncertain. V lost 4 bases and J 5 bases, leaving 10 bases between the germline ends. From germline, CDR1 is MNHEY and CDR2 SVGAGI. The CDR3 has 13 amino acids. The CDR3 reads CASSSPLKDTQYF. CDR3 bases: TGTGCCAGCAGTTCTCCACTCAAAGATACGCAGTATTTT.

This clone is a singleton in its sample. The J gene is TRBJ1-2, the V gene TRBV9; 11 nucleotides agree with TRBD1. The germline CDR1 and CDR2 sequences are SGDLS and YYNGEE. This CDR3 is built from 16 residues. J lost 2 bases, V lost 0 bases, and 3 bases had no gene match. The CDR3 nucleotides are TGTGCCAGCAGCGTAGGGGACAGGGGGGACAACTATGGCTACACCTTC. Translated, it gives CASSVGDRGDNYGYTF.

This clone was observed a handful of times. The chain couples TRBV18 to TRBJ1-5, with 7 bases identical to TRBD1. Trimming at V came to 4 bases and at J to 3 bases, leaving 6 bases not matched to a gene. The CDR3 runs 15 residues. Germline V CDR1 and CDR2: KGHSH, LQKENI. The CDR3 spells CASSRQGGDNQPQHF. The CDR3 nucleotides are TGTGCCAGCTCACGACAGGGTGGGGACAATCAGCCCCAGCATTTT.

This sequence joins TRBV4-3 and TRBJ2-5, with D perhaps matching TRBD2 (6 bases). The CDR3 totals 15 residues. The V end lost 1 base, the J end lost 2 bases, and 11 bases lay between the germline ends. Germline V gene sequence: CDR1 LGHNA, CDR2 YSLEER. CDR3 nucleotide sequence: TGCGCCAGCAGCCAAGGGAGGGGTGGTCAAGAGACCCAGTACTTC. This translates into CASSQGRGGQETQYF.

The chain employs TRBV30 and TRBJ1-2; TRBD1 is a possible D gene (5 bases). Germline V CDR1 and CDR2: GTSNPN, SVGIG (reference sequence). This CDR3 contains 13 residues. Trimming took 3 bases from V and 6 from J, leaving 14 bases between them. The CDR3 sequence is CAWRYGGEDGYTF. CDR3 in DNA: TGTGCCTGGAGATACGGGGGAGAGGATGGCTACACCTTC.

With respect to this clone: The identical CDR3 is also encoded by other nucleotide sequences in the sample. The CDR3 DNA sequence: TGTGCCTGGAGTGTGAGAGGAGATCAGCCCCAGCATTTT. Translated, it gives CAWSVRGDQPQHF. The chain recombines TRBV30 with TRBJ1-5; D gene uncertain. The V end lost 0 bases, the J end lost 5 bases, and 8 bases lay between the germline ends. CDR1 GTSNPN and CDR2 SVGIG come from the germline V gene (reference sequence). The CDR3 is 13 residues long.

The chain links TRBV4-2 to TRBJ1-2, with 9 bases lining up with TRBD1. In germline, CDR1 is LGHNA, CDR2 YNFKEQ. Trimming at V came to 5 bases and at J to 3 bases, leaving 4 bases not matched to a gene. The CDR3 is 14 residues long. CDR3 amino acids: CASSVRQGDYGYTF. The CDR3 nucleotides are TGTGCCAGCAGCGTACGACAGGGGGACTATGGCTACACCTTC.

The table lists this clone with a few counts. The CDR3 spells CASSQLTSEGETQYF. CDR3 in DNA: TGTGCCAGCAGCCAACTTACTAGCGAGGGAGAGACCCAGTACTTC. This chain uses TRBV14 with TRBJ2-5; 7 bases align to TRBD2. V shed 2 bases, J shed 4 bases, and the junction held 7 bases outside the gene matches. Germline loops: CDR1 SGHDN, CDR2 FVKESK. The CDR3 length is 15 residues.

The rearrangement uses TRBV5-1 and TRBJ2-3; D perhaps matches TRBD2 (6 bases). The CDR3 loop spans 15 amino acids. V lost 2 bases to trimming and J lost 0 bases, with 10 bases between them. CDR1 is SGHRS, CDR2 YFSETQ, per germline. CDR3 in amino acids: CASSLNSGSTDTQYF. The CDR3 DNA reads as TGCGCCAGCAGCTTAAATAGCGGTAGCACAGATACGCAGTATTTT.

The V gene is TRBV29-1, the J gene TRBJ2-7; possible D gene TRBD1, 6 bases. CDR1 is SQVTM and CDR2 is ANQGSEA in the germline V gene. The CDR3 consists of 14 residues. V was trimmed by 5 bases and J by 0 bases, leaving 14 bases between them. This CDR3 reads CSVQIRGISYEQYF. The CDR3 bases are TGCAGCGTTCAGATCAGGGGAATCTCCTACGAGCAGTACTTC.